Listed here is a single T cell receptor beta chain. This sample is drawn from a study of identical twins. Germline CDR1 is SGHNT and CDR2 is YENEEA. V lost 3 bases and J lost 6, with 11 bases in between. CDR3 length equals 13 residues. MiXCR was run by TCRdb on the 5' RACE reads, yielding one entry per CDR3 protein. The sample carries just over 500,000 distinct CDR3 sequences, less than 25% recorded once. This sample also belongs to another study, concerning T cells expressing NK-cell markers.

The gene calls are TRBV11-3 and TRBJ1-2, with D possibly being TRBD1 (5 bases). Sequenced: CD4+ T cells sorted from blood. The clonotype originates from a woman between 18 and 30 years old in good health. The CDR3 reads CASSFQGVDGYTF. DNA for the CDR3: TGTGCCAGCAGCTTTCAGGGTGTTGATGGCTACACCTTC. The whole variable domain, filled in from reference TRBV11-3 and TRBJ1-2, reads EAGVVQSPRYKIIEKKQPVAFWCNPISGHNTLYWYLQNLGQGPELLIRYENEEAVDDSQLPKDRFSAERLKGVDSTLKIQPAELGDSAVYLCASSFQGVDGYTFGSGTRLTVV.